The 29 T cell receptor beta chains below all came from one sample that was sequenced in a study of chemoradiotherapy in HPV16-positive cancers. TCRdb's table, derived via immunoSEQ multiplex PCR, lists solely in-frame clones and lacks some. The table includes under 25,000 clones, roughly 82% detected once. The starting material was blood, obtained from a patient who underwent chemoradiotherapy. The source of these receptors is a human donor with HPV-associated anogenital cancer.

The rearrangement links TRBV7-2 to TRBJ2-5; the D gene is possibly TRBD1 (6 bases). This CDR3 comprises 13 residues. V dropped 4 bases and J dropped 4 bases, with 10 bases sitting between them. Germline CDR1 is SGHTA and CDR2 is FQGNSA. CDR3 region: CASSSQGGETQYF. CDR3 nucleotide sequence: TGTGCCAGCAGCTCACAGGGCGGAGAGACCCAGTACTTC.

The V gene is TRBV7-2, the J gene TRBJ2-3; D assignment may be TRBD1 or TRBD2 (5 bases each). The CDR3 is 14 amino acids. Trimming cost V 4 bases and J 4 bases, with 12 bases left between them. From germline, CDR1 is SGHTA and CDR2 FQGNSA. The CDR3 sequence: CASSWGPSPDTQYF. In DNA, the CDR3 is TGTGCCAGCAGCTGGGGACCTTCCCCAGATACGCAGTATTTT.

The chain joins TRBV27 to TRBJ2-1, with 9 bases aligning to TRBD2. With 5 bases clipped from V and 8 bases from J, the junction kept 16 bases outside the gene matches. The CDR3 has 17 amino acids. Germline assignment: CDR1 MNHEY and CDR2 SMNVEV (reference sequence). The CDR3 coding sequence is TGTGCCAGCAGTCCTGTCAGGCTAGCGGGGATACTGGATGAGCAGTTCTTC. Its protein is CASSPVRLAGILDEQFF.

This chain connects TRBV28 to TRBJ1-5; 11 bases agree with TRBD1. CDR1 MDHEN and CDR2 SYDVKM come from the germline V gene. The junction had 9 bases not matched to a gene; V was cut back by 4 bases and J by 1 base. The CDR3 sequence is 18 residues long. The CDR3 loop is CASSSGTGGLWSNQPQHF. Here the CDR3 DNA reads TGTGCCAGCAGTTCCGGGACAGGGGGGTTATGGAGCAATCAGCCCCAGCATTTT. Using reference TRBV28 and TRBJ1-5 for the parts outside the CDR3, the full variable domain is DVKVTQSSRYLVKRTGEKVFLECVQDMDHENMFWYRQDPGLGLRLIYFSYDVKMKEKGDIPEGYSVSREKKERFSLILESASTNQTSMYLCASSSGTGGLWSNQPQHFGDGTRLSIL.

The chain combines TRBV7-3 with TRBJ1-5; no clear D. The V gene lost 2 bases and the J gene lost 7 bases, with 6 bases spanning the gap. Per germline, CDR1 SGHTA and CDR2 FQGTGA. The CDR3 is 12 amino acids. Here the CDR3 reads CASSLGGQPQHF. CDR3 nucleotide sequence: TGTGCCAGCAGCTTAGGAGGGCAGCCCCAGCATTTT.

V usage is TRBV25-1 and J usage is TRBJ2-7, with no clear D. V was pared by 5 bases and J by 3 bases, with 8 bases between. Germline CDR1 MGHDK, CDR2 SYGVNS. There are 12 residues in the CDR3. CDR3 region: CASSLSSYEQYF. In nucleotides, the CDR3 is TGTGCCAGCAGTTTATCCAGCTACGAGCAGTACTTC.

This chain uses TRBV5-1 with TRBJ2-3; D perhaps matches TRBD1 (6 bases). The CDR3 contains 16 residues. V lost 0 bases, J lost 4 bases, and 15 bases lay in between. Germline-derived CDR1 and CDR2 are SGHRS and YFSETQ. Here the CDR3 DNA reads TGCGCCAGCAGCTTGGGTGGCAGGGGTAAAGCAGATACGCAGTATTTT. Translating it yields CASSLGGRGKADTQYF.

This chain connects TRBV4-2 to TRBJ2-6, with 11 bases fitting TRBD1. CDR3 size: 18 residues. CDR1 and CDR2 (germline): LGHNA, YNFKEQ. After removal of 0 bases from V and 1 base from J, the junction contained 2 bases not matched to a gene. The CDR3 bases are TGTGCCAGCAGCCAAGAGGGGACAGGGGGATCTGGGGCCAACGTCCTGACTTTC. Translation gives CASSQEGTGGSGANVLTF.

The chain couples TRBV18 to TRBJ2-5; tentative D call: TRBD1 (5 bases). V dropped 2 bases and J dropped 1 base, with 8 bases sitting between them. This CDR3 is 14 amino acids long. Germline V gene lookup returns CDR1 KGHSH and CDR2 LQKENI. The CDR3 bases are TGTGCCAGCTCACCAGGGGCTAGCCAAGAGACCCAGTACTTC. It is translated as CASSPGASQETQYF.

This clone came up once. This chain links TRBV19 with TRBJ2-3; TRBD1 matches at 9 bases. Germline V gene data show CDR1 as LNHDA and CDR2 as SQIVND (reference sequence). Trimming cost V 1 base and J 1 base; bases outside gene matches: 3. The CDR3 is 16 residues long. CDR3 sequence: CASSIGWTGGTDTQYF. The CDR3 DNA follows: TGTGCCAGTAGTATAGGGTGGACAGGGGGCACAGATACGCAGTATTTT. Supplemented by reference TRBV19 and TRBJ2-3, the full variable domain reads DGGITQSPKYLFRKEGQNVTLSCEQNLNHDAMYWYRQDPGQGLRLIYYSQIVNDFQKGDIAEGYSVSREKKESFPLTVTSAQKNPTAFYLCASSIGWTGGTDTQYFGPGTRLTVL.

In its sample, this clone was seen a few times. The chain combines TRBV6-1 with TRBJ2-3, with a possible D match to TRBD2 (6 bases). The V gene's germline CDR1 is MNHNS and CDR2 SASEGT. V lost 6 bases and J 3 bases, leaving 13 bases between the germline ends. The CDR3 is 14 amino acids. CDR3 amino acids: CASSSGGATDTQYF. The CDR3 bases are TGTGCCAGCAGCTCTGGAGGGGCTACAGATACGCAGTATTTT.

This clone was seen just once. The chain links TRBV7-8 to TRBJ2-3; D may match TRBD1 or TRBD2 (6 bases each). The CDR3 totals 14 residues. The V and J ends lost 11 bases and 0 bases respectively, with 15 bases between them. Germline CDR1 SGHVS, CDR2 FQNEAQ. The CDR3 reads CAWGASQSTDTQYF. The CDR3 DNA reads TGTGCCTGGGGGGCCTCTCAAAGCACAGATACGCAGTATTTT. The variable domain in full, completed from reference TRBV7-8 and TRBJ2-3, reads GAGVSQSPRYKVAKRGQDVALRCDPISGHVSLFWYQQALGQGPEFLTYFQNEAQLDKSGLPSDRFFAERPEGSVSTLKIQRTQQEDSAVYLCAWGASQSTDTQYFGPGTRLTVL.

The J gene is TRBJ1-5, the V gene TRBV7-2; D is uncertain. Germline CDR1 SGHTA, CDR2 FQGNSA. Trimming took 6 bases from V and 0 from J, leaving 9 bases between them. This CDR3 region has 14 residues. The CDR3 bases are TGTGCCAGCAGTACCGGAAATAGCAATCAGCCCCAGCATTTT. Translated: CASSTGNSNQPQHF.

The V call is TRBV7-9, the J call TRBJ1-6; the D is unclear. The germline V gene has CDR1 SEHNR and CDR2 FQNEAQ (reference sequence). This CDR3 has 12 amino acids. Trimming removed 2 bases at V and 5 bases at J, with 1 base between. The CDR3 sequence: CASSLNNSPLHF. The CDR3 nucleotides are TGTGCCAGCAGCTTAAATAATTCACCCCTCCACTTT.

The table lists this clone with a few counts. This rearrangement joins TRBV5-1 to TRBJ2-4; D is uncertain. The germline V gene has CDR1 SGHRS and CDR2 YFSETQ. The germline V and J ends were trimmed by 0 bases and 0 bases, with 10 bases remaining between them. This CDR3 has 16 amino acids. CDR3 DNA sequence: TGCGCCAGCAGCTTGGGGACCGACGGAGCCAAAAACATTCAGTACTTC. It specifies CASSLGTDGAKNIQYF.

The CDR3 DNA follows: TGTGCCAGCAGCTTAGCGGGGGAGAGCACAGATACGCAGTATTTT. This gives the protein CASSLAGESTDTQYF. J is TRBJ2-3 and V is TRBV11-1; possibly TRBD1 or TRBD2 for D (5 bases each). Germline CDR1 reads SGHAT; CDR2 reads FQDESV (reference sequence). CDR3 length equals 15 residues. V dropped 0 bases and J dropped 0 bases, with 7 bases sitting between them.

In its sample, this clone was seen a few times. The chain has TRBV6-5 and TRBJ2-7, with TRBD1 matching 9 bases. Germline CDR1 and CDR2: MNHEY and SVGAGI. There are 14 residues in the CDR3. After removal of 8 bases from V and 1 base from J, the junction contained 6 bases not matched to a gene. The CDR3 region is CASQPGQGSYEQYF. The CDR3 nucleotides read TGTGCCAGCCAACCGGGACAGGGATCCTACGAGCAGTACTTC.

The chain links TRBV6-1 to TRBJ1-2, with D maybe TRBD1 (6 bases). The V gene's germline CDR1 is MNHNS and CDR2 SASEGT. V was shortened by 8 bases and J by 7 bases, with 20 bases between the two germline ends. The CDR3 is 14 amino acids. The CDR3 sequence is CASPWGAGGVGYTF. The CDR3 DNA sequence: TGTGCCAGCCCATGGGGGGCCGGGGGGGTTGGCTACACCTTC.

This sequence joins TRBV7-9 and TRBJ2-2, with D perhaps assigned TRBD1 or TRBD2 (5 bases each). CDR1 and CDR2 from the germline V gene are SEHNR and FQNEAQ (reference sequence). The CDR3 spans 14 residues. The germline V and J ends were trimmed by 3 bases and 6 bases, with 11 bases remaining between them. The CDR3 loop is CASSFRWDPGELFF. The CDR3 DNA reads TGTGCCAGCAGCTTCCGGTGGGACCCCGGGGAGCTGTTTTTT. The full variable domain, rest sourced from reference TRBV7-9 and TRBJ2-2, is DTGVSQNPRHKITKRGQNVTFRCDPISEHNRLYWYRQTLGQGPEFLTYFQNEAQLEKSRLLSDRFSAERPKGSFSTLEIQRTEQGDSAMYLCASSFRWDPGELFFGEGSRLTVL.

This clone has a single count. The gene calls are TRBV18 and TRBJ1-1, with D unresolved. Trimming removed 4 bases from V and 5 bases from J, with 8 bases in between. In germline, CDR1 is KGHSH, CDR2 LQKENI. CDR3 length equals 12 residues. The CDR3 protein is CASSRSPTEAFF. CDR3 DNA: TGTGCCAGCTCACGGAGTCCTACTGAAGCTTTCTTT.

The CDR3 protein is CASSAYTSSGNTIYF. CDR3 DNA: TGTGCCAGCAGTGCCTACACCAGCTCTGGAAACACCATATATTTT. This chain links TRBV2 with TRBJ1-3; D gene uncertain. The V gene's germline CDR1 is SNHLY and CDR2 FYNNEI. The CDR3 runs 15 residues. The V gene lost 4 bases and the J gene lost 0 bases, with 10 bases spanning the gap. The full variable domain, rest sourced from reference TRBV2 and TRBJ1-3, is EPEVTQTPSHQVTQMGQEVILRCVPISNHLYFYWYRQILGQKVEFLVSFYNNEISEKSEIFDDQFSVERPDGSNFTLKIRSTKLEDSAMYFCASSAYTSSGNTIYFGEGSWLTVV.

V usage is TRBV7-9 and J usage is TRBJ2-7; unclear D gene. Germline V gives CDR1 SEHNR, CDR2 FQNEAQ (reference sequence). This CDR3 spans 12 amino acids. The V end lost 2 bases, the J end lost 3 bases, and 5 bases lay between the germline ends. The CDR3 DNA reads as TGTGCCAGCAGCTTAATCGGCTACGAGCAGTACTTC. The encoded protein is CASSLIGYEQYF.

V usage is TRBV2 and J usage is TRBJ1-2; TRBD1 might be the D (5 bases). Between the trimmed V and J ends, which lost 0 bases and 2 bases, there was a span of 10 bases. From germline, CDR1 is SNHLY and CDR2 FYNNEI. This CDR3 is 15 amino acids long. The CDR3 here is CASSEAETDNYGYTF. The CDR3 region has the DNA TGTGCCAGCAGTGAAGCGGAGACAGACAACTATGGCTACACCTTC.

The chain couples TRBV28 to TRBJ1-5; 7 nucleotides align to TRBD1. The length of the CDR3 is 14 residues. The germline V gene encodes CDR1 MDHEN and CDR2 SYDVKM. V gave up 8 bases and J gave up 2 bases; unmatched junction bases: 6. The CDR3 loop is CASQGGGGNQPQHF. The CDR3 DNA is TGTGCCAGCCAGGGGGGGGGTGGCAATCAGCCCCAGCATTTT.

Details on this clone: Its ends do not fully match the called genes, so a read error is possible. V usage is TRBV29-1 and J usage is TRBJ2-1; 7 nucleotides align to TRBD1. The CDR3 has 13 amino acids. Germline CDR1 and CDR2: SQVTM and ANQGSEA. The CDR3 nucleotides read TGCAGCGTTGAAGTCGAGCGGTGGCAGGGGGAGATCTTC. Its protein is CSVEVERWQGEIF.

The chain joins TRBV5-1 to TRBJ2-7; 7 nucleotides line up with TRBD1. J lost 3 bases, V lost 6 bases, and 15 bases had no gene match. Germline V CDR1 and CDR2: SGHRS, YFSETQ. The CDR3 totals 16 residues. The CDR3 nucleotides read TGCGCCAGCAATCTAATCAGCCGGGACAGTGGCTACGAGCAGTACTTC. Translating it yields CASNLISRDSGYEQYF. The entire variable domain, with the rest obtained from reference TRBV5-1 and TRBJ2-7, is as follows: KAGVTQTPRYLIKTRGQQVTLSCSPISGHRSVSWYQQTPGQGLQFLFEYFSETQRNKGNFPGRFSGRQFSNSRSEMNVSTLELGDSALYLCASNLISRDSGYEQYFGPGTRLTVT.

The V call is TRBV7-2, the J call TRBJ2-5; 7 bases align to TRBD2. With 5 bases clipped from V and 5 bases from J, the junction kept 14 bases outside the gene matches. The CDR3 is 16 amino acids. Germline V lookup: CDR1 SGHTA, CDR2 FQGNSA. In DNA, the CDR3 is TGTGCCAGCAGCCCCCTCGGAGGGAGGGAGTGGGAGACCCAGTACTTC. Translating it yields CASSPLGGREWETQYF. Based on the CDR3 plus reference TRBV7-2 and TRBJ2-5, the full variable domain is GAGVSQSPSNKVTEKGKDVELRCDPISGHTALYWYRQSLGQGLEFLIYFQGNSAPDKSGLPSDRFSAERTGGSVSTLTIQRTQQEDSAVYLCASSPLGGREWETQYFGPGTRLLVL.

This chain connects TRBV5-1 to TRBJ2-1; 13 positions agree with TRBD2. Per the germline V gene, CDR1 is SGHRS and CDR2 is YFSETQ. V lost 3 bases to trimming and J lost 5 bases; unmatched junction nucleotides: 2. The length of the CDR3 is 15 residues. CDR3 coding DNA: TGCGCCAGCAGCTCGGGACTAGCGGGGCACAATGAGCAGTTCTTC. Translated, it gives CASSSGLAGHNEQFF.

This clone was detected only once. This chain joins TRBV7-2 and TRBJ1-2; a possible D gene is TRBD1 (6 bases). This CDR3 comprises 13 residues. The V and J ends lost 7 bases and 3 bases respectively, with 12 bases between them. Looked up from germline, CDR1 is SGHTA and CDR2 is FQGNSA. The CDR3 region has the DNA TGTGCCAGCACAATACAGGGCTACTATGGCTACACCTTC. Translation gives CASTIQGYYGYTF.